The 22 T cell receptor beta chains listed next were all sequenced from one sample in a study of response to subunit inactivated influenza vaccine. TCRdb re-called the RT-PCR reads with MiXCR, one entry per CDR3 protein. The sample has about 650,000 distinct CDR3 sequences, 15% to 19% seen once. The sample here was PBMCs from blood, taken 11 to 12 days after vaccination. These receptors originate from a middle-aged man who received an inactivated influenza vaccine.

CDR3 region: CASSLLDRALLAEAFF. CDR3 nucleotide sequence: TGTGCCAGCAGCCTCTTGGACAGGGCCCTTTTGGCTGAAGCTTTCTTT. The gene calls are TRBV5-6 and TRBJ1-1; TRBD1 aligns across 8 bases. Germline V lookup: CDR1 SGHDT, CDR2 YYEEEE. The junction had 14 bases not matched to a gene; V was cut back by 4 bases and J by 6 bases. The length of the CDR3 is 16 residues.

The chain couples TRBV20-1 to TRBJ1-5, with D possibly TRBD1 on 6 matching bases. Germline CDR1 reads DFQATT; CDR2 reads SNEGSKA (reference sequence). V was cut by 2 bases and J by 0 bases, with 11 bases left in between. This CDR3 is built from 15 residues. CDR3 nucleotide sequence: TGCAGTGCTAGAAAGGACAGTTATAGCAATCAGCCCCAGCATTTT. Encoded protein: CSARKDSYSNQPQHF.

The chain uses TRBV7-8 and TRBJ2-3; 7 bases fit TRBD1. This CDR3 is built from 14 residues. Per germline, CDR1 SGHVS and CDR2 FQNEAQ. J was trimmed by 3 bases and V by 4 bases; bases with no gene match: 4. The CDR3, as DNA: TGTGCCAGCAGCTCCCACAGGGGAACAGATACGCAGTATTTT. It encodes CASSSHRGTDTQYF.

This clonotype was found a few times. This CDR3 reads CASSLRRASNYGYTF. The CDR3 coding sequence is TGTGCCAGCAGCTTAAGGAGGGCATCTAACTATGGCTACACCTTC. The V gene is TRBV7-2, the J gene TRBJ1-2; D unclear. The CDR3 totals 15 residues. V was trimmed by 2 bases and J by 0 bases, leaving 10 bases between them. Germline CDR1 SGHTA, CDR2 FQGNSA. Variable domain in full (rest from reference TRBV7-2 and TRBJ1-2): GAGVSQSPSNKVTEKGKDVELRCDPISGHTALYWYRQSLGQGLEFLIYFQGNSAPDKSGLPSDRFSAERTGGSVSTLTIQRTQQEDSAVYLCASSLRRASNYGYTFGSGTRLTVV.

The chain employs TRBV20-1 and TRBJ1-2; D gene unclear. The V end lost 6 bases, the J end lost 8 bases, and 10 bases lay between the germline ends. The CDR3 totals 10 residues. Germline V gives CDR1 DFQATT, CDR2 SNEGSKA (reference sequence). CDR3 in amino acids: CSASKAGYTF. In nucleotides, the CDR3 is TGCAGTGCGTCGAAAGCGGGCTACACCTTC.

The CDR3 loop reads CASSQDRGVGTDTQYF. CDR3 DNA sequence: TGCGCCAGCAGCCAAGATCGGGGAGTAGGCACAGATACGCAGTATTTT. V and J are TRBV4-1 and TRBJ2-3; tentative D call: TRBD2 (5 bases). Germline loops: CDR1 MGHRA, CDR2 YSYEKL. This CDR3 region has 16 residues. The ends were cut back, 0 bases at V and 1 base at J, with 11 bases in the middle.

This clonotype was counted between two and nine times. The chain has TRBV11-2 and TRBJ2-7; 13 bases fit TRBD2. The V and J ends lost 2 bases and 2 bases, in that order; junction bases with no gene match: 12. The germline V gene encodes CDR1 SGHAT and CDR2 FQNNGV. This CDR3 has 19 residues. The DNA of the CDR3 is TGTGCCAGCAGCTTACCAGGGGAGACTAGCGGGGGGTCCCCCTACGAGCAGTACTTC. Translation gives CASSLPGETSGGSPYEQYF. The variable domain in full, completed from reference TRBV11-2 and TRBJ2-7, reads EAGVAQSPRYKIIEKRQSVAFWCNPISGHATLYWYQQILGQGPKLLIQFQNNGVVDDSQLPKDRFSAERLKGVDSTLKIQPAKLEDSAVYLCASSLPGETSGGSPYEQYFGPGTRLTVT.

The chain recombines TRBV12-3 or TRBV12-4 with TRBJ1-2; no clear D. The CDR3 length is 12 residues. The germline V and J ends were trimmed by 3 bases and 3 bases, with 5 bases remaining between them. CDR3 loop: CASSLGHYGYTF. The CDR3 DNA is TGTGCCAGCAGTTTGGGCCACTATGGCTACACCTTC.

This clonotype was recorded a few times. The chain combines TRBV3-1 with TRBJ1-2, with a tentative D call TRBD1 (6 bases). V lost 4 bases, J lost 5 bases, and 17 bases lay in between. This CDR3 is built from 15 residues. CDR1 and CDR2 from the germline V gene are LGHDT and YNNKEL (reference sequence). The CDR3 DNA sequence: TGTGCCAGCAGCCCCCACGGGGGGCTTGTGTATGGCTACACCTTC. Translated, it gives CASSPHGGLVYGYTF.

This clonotype was picked up a small number of times. V is TRBV3-1 and J is TRBJ1-2, with no clear D. The CDR3 extends over 15 amino acids. The germline V and J ends were trimmed by 1 base and 3 bases, with 12 bases remaining between them. Germline CDR1 LGHDT, CDR2 YNNKEL (reference sequence). Written as DNA, the CDR3 is TGTGCCAGCAGCCAAGCAACGAGGAAGGACTATGGCTACACCTTC. Its protein product is CASSQATRKDYGYTF.

The genes are TRBV12-3 or TRBV12-4 and TRBJ2-2; possibly TRBD2 for D (7 bases). Trimming took off 6 bases at V and 5 bases at J, with 16 bases between the two ends. The CDR3 covers 15 residues. The CDR3 region is CASRGGGVRTGELFF. The CDR3 bases are TGTGCCAGCAGAGGGGGGGGTGTTAGGACCGGGGAGCTGTTTTTT.

This chain links TRBV6-5 with TRBJ1-6; 7 bases fit TRBD1. The CDR3 length is 15 residues. Trimming took 5 bases from V and 10 from J; bases not matched to a gene: 11. From germline, CDR1 is MNHEY and CDR2 SVGAGI. The CDR3 bases are TGTGCCAGCAGTCTACAGGGGCGTGTGGGCTCACCCCTCCACTTT. As protein: CASSLQGRVGSPLHF.

This clonotype was recorded a few times. The rearrangement joins TRBV12-3 or TRBV12-4 to TRBJ1-1; 9 nucleotides match TRBD1. V gave up 3 bases and J gave up 4 bases; unmatched junction bases: 6. The length of the CDR3 is 15 residues. DNA of the CDR3: TGTGCCAGCAGTTTGACAGGGGGAGCTTTCACTGAAGCTTTCTTT. Translating gives CASSLTGGAFTEAFF.

This clonotype showed up just a few times. The chain employs TRBV20-1 and TRBJ1-1, with D tentatively TRBD1 (6 bases). The CDR3 contains 14 residues. CDR1 and CDR2 (germline): DFQATT, SNEGSKA (reference sequence). The V end lost 3 bases, the J end lost 3 bases, and 14 bases lay between the germline ends. CDR3 DNA: TGCAGTGCTAGTGGGGGCCAACAACACACTGAAGCTTTCTTT. Encoded protein: CSASGGQQHTEAFF.

Only a few counts were recorded for this clonotype. The chain recombines TRBV4-3 with TRBJ2-3; 7 bases align to TRBD2. With V trimmed by 4 bases and J by 5 bases, 6 bases remained unmatched. From germline, CDR1 is LGHNA and CDR2 YSLEER. This CDR3 is 14 amino acids long. Here the CDR3 reads CASSLSGKGDTQYF. In nucleotides, the CDR3 is TGCGCCAGCAGCCTAAGCGGGAAAGGAGATACGCAGTATTTT.

This clonotype has only a few counts. V usage is TRBV28 and J usage is TRBJ1-5; TRBD1 agrees at 9 bases. J was trimmed by 5 bases and V by 5 bases; bases with no gene match: 4. This CDR3 is 14 amino acids long. Per germline, CDR1 MDHEN and CDR2 SYDVKM. CDR3 DNA sequence: TGTGCCAGCAGTCGTACAGGGGGCTATCAGCCCCAGCATTTT. It yields the protein CASSRTGGYQPQHF.

In its sample, this clonotype was seen a few times. V gene TRBV30 combines with J gene TRBJ1-4; D perhaps matches TRBD1 (6 bases). Trimming stripped 0 bases from V and 5 bases from J, with 7 bases between. Germline V gene data show CDR1 as GTSNPN and CDR2 as SVGIG (reference sequence). This CDR3 spans 13 amino acids. The DNA of the CDR3 is TGTGCCTGGAGTGTAGGGGGGAATGAAAAACTGTTTTTT. It is translated as CAWSVGGNEKLFF.

This clonotype was seen many times. The chain links TRBV7-9 to TRBJ2-2; D is perhaps TRBD2 (6 bases). This CDR3 has 13 amino acids. Trimming left V 6 bases short and J 7 bases short, with 12 bases between. Germline CDR1 reads SEHNR; CDR2 reads FQNEAQ (reference sequence). The CDR3 spells CASSPGTGGELFF. The CDR3 DNA is TGTGCCAGCAGTCCCGGGACTGGCGGGGAGCTGTTTTTT. The variable domain in full, with the rest retrieved from reference TRBV7-9 and TRBJ2-2, is DTGVSQNPRHKITKRGQNVTFRCDPISEHNRLYWYRQTLGQGPEFLTYFQNEAQLEKSRLLSDRFSAERPKGSFSTLEIQRTEQGDSAMYLCASSPGTGGELFFGEGSRLTVL.

This chain joins TRBV4-1 and TRBJ2-7, with 8 bases identical to TRBD1. This CDR3 region has 16 residues. J was trimmed by 1 base and V by 4 bases; bases with no gene match: 9. Looked up from germline, CDR1 is MGHRA and CDR2 is YSYEKL. CDR3 loop: CASSLRVGTGSYEQYF. The DNA for the CDR3 is TGCGCCAGCAGCCTTAGGGTCGGGACAGGTTCCTACGAGCAGTACTTC.

CDR3 in amino acids: CSASGTHNQPQHF. CDR3 DNA sequence: TGCAGTGCTTCCGGGACACACAATCAGCCCCAGCATTTT. The genes are TRBV20-1 and TRBJ1-5; D possibly corresponds to TRBD1 (6 bases). The ends were cut back, 5 bases at V and 3 bases at J, with 11 bases in the middle. Germline CDR1 and CDR2: DFQATT and SNEGSKA (reference sequence). The CDR3 covers 13 residues.

The chain carries TRBV20-1 and TRBJ2-7; possibly TRBD1 or TRBD2 for D (6 bases each). V dropped 3 bases and J dropped 7 bases, with 16 bases sitting between them. Germline-derived CDR1 and CDR2 are DFQATT and SNEGSKA (reference sequence). The CDR3 sequence is 13 residues long. Here the CDR3 reads CSASYRGAGEQYF. The CDR3 DNA is TGCAGTGCTAGTTATAGGGGGGCGGGTGAGCAGTACTTC.

The CDR3 is CASSYRTSGRNEQFF. The CDR3 DNA sequence: TGTGCCAGCAGTTACCGGACTAGCGGGAGGAATGAGCAGTTCTTC. This rearrangement joins TRBV6-5 to TRBJ2-1; 14 bases are shared with TRBD2. The V segment lost 2 bases and the J segment 7 bases; nucleotides outside the gene matches: 1. The germline CDR1 and CDR2 sequences are MNHEY and SVGAGI. The CDR3 length is 15 residues.